This TCR beta chain is drawn from a study of T cell changes during pregnancy in multiple sclerosis. The trim removed 4 bases at V and 2 bases at J, leaving 11 bases unmatched. The CDR3 has 17 residues. Germline loops: CDR1 LGHNA, CDR2 YSLEER. The table came from immunoSEQ multiplex PCR; TCRdb's copy has only in-frame clones and leaves some out. In the table there are tens of thousands of clones, approximately 92% of which are singletons. The source of this sequence is a female donor in good health, enrolled as a control in a pregnancy study. Material: peripheral blood, obtained in the third trimester of pregnancy. The rearrangement links TRBV4-3 to TRBJ2-4; TRBD2 matches 7 bases. CDR3 nucleotides: TGCGCCAGCAGCCTGAGGGGAGGGCTCGGCCCCAAAAACATTCAGTACTTC. Protein product: CASSLRGGLGPKNIQYF.